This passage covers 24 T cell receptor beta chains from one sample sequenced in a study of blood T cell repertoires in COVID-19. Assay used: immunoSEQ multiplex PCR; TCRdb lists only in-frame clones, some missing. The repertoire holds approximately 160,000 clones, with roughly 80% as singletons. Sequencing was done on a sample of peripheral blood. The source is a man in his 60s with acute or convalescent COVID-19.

The CDR3 is CASSPGAGLGTEAFF. The CDR3 coding sequence is TGTGCCAGCAGCCCTGGCGCAGGGTTAGGCACTGAAGCTTTCTTT. The chain is built from TRBV11-2 and TRBJ1-1; possibly TRBD1 for D (5 bases). The CDR3 has 15 amino acids. Trimming took off 5 bases at V and 4 bases at J, with 17 bases between the two ends. CDR1 and CDR2 from the germline V gene are SGHAT and FQNNGV.

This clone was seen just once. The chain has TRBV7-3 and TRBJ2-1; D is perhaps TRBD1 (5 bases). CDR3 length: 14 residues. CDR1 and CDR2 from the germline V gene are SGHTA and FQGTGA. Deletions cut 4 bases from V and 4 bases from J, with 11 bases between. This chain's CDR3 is CASSSGLIYNEQFF. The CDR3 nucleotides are TGTGCCAGCAGCTCAGGGCTTATTTACAATGAGCAGTTCTTC.

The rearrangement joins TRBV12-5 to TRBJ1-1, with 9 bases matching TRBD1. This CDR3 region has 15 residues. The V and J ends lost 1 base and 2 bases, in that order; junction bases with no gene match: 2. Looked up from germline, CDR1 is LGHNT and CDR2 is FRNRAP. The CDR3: CASGLGQGVNTEAFF. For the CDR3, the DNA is TGTGCTAGTGGTTTGGGACAGGGGGTTAACACTGAAGCTTTCTTT.

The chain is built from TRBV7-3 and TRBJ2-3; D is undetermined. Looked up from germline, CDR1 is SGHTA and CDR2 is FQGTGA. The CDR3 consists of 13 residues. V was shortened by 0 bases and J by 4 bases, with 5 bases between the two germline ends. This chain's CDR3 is CASSLTSADTQYF. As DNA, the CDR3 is TGTGCCAGCAGCTTAACGTCGGCAGATACGCAGTATTTT.

CDR3 residues: CASSGGVGSETQYF. In DNA, the CDR3 is TGCGCCAGCAGTGGGGGAGTGGGATCGGAGACCCAGTACTTC. The gene calls are TRBV10-1 and TRBJ2-5; D may be TRBD2 (5 bases). Looked up from germline, CDR1 is WNHNN and CDR2 is SYGVQD (reference sequence). This CDR3 is built from 14 residues. V was clipped by 4 bases and J by 5 bases, with 14 bases between them.

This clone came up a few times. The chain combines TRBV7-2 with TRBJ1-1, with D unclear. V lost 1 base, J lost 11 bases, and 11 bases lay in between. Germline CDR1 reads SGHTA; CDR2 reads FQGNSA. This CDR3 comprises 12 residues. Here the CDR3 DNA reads TGTGCCAGCAGCTTAGATGCAGGTCGCGCTTTCTTT. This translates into CASSLDAGRAFF.

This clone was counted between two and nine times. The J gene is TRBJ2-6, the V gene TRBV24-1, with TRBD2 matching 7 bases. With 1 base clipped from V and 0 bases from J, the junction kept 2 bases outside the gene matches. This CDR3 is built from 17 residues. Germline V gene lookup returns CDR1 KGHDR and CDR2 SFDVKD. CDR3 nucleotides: TGTGCCACCAGTGATTTTGGGGGGGGCTCTGGGGCCAACGTCCTGACTTTC. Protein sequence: CATSDFGGGSGANVLTF.

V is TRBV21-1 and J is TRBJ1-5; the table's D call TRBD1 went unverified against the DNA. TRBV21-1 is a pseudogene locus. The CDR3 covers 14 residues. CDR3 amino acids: CASSKWGRPRPQHF. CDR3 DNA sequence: TGTGCCAGCAGCAAATGGGGCCGTCCACGGCCCCAGCATTTT.

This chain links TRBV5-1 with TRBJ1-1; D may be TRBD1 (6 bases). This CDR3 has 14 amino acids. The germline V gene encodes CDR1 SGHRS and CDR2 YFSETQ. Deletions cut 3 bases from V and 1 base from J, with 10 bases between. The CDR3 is CASSSQTGNTEAFF. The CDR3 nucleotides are TGCGCCAGCAGCTCACAGACAGGGAACACTGAAGCTTTCTTT.

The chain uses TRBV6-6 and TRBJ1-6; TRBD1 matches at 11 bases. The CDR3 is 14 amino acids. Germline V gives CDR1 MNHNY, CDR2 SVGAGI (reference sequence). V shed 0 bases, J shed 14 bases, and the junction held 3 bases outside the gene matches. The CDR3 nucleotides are TGTGCCAGCAGTTACTCGGACAGGGGGCTATCCCTCCACTTT. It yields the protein CASSYSDRGLSLHF.

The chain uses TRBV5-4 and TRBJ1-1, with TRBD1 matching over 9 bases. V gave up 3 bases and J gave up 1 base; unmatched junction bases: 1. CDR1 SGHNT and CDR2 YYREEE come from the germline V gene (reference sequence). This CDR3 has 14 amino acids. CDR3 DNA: TGTGCCAGCAGCTGGGGACAGGGGAACACTGAAGCTTTCTTT. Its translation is CASSWGQGNTEAFF. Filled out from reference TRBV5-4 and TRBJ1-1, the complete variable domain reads ETGVTQSPTHLIKTRGQQVTLRCSSQSGHNTVSWYQQALGQGPQFIFQYYREEENGRGNFPPRFSGLQFPNYSSELNVNALELDDSALYLCASSWGQGNTEAFFGQGTRLTVV.

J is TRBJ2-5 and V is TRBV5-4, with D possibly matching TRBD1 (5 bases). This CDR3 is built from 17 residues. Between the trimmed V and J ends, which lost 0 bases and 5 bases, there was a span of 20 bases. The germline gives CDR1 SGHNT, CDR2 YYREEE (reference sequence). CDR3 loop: CASSLVSRGRVRETQYF. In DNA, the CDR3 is TGTGCCAGCAGCTTGGTCTCTCGTGGCAGGGTTAGGGAGACCCAGTACTTC. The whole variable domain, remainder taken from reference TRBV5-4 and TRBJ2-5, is ETGVTQSPTHLIKTRGQQVTLRCSSQSGHNTVSWYQQALGQGPQFIFQYYREEENGRGNFPPRFSGLQFPNYSSELNVNALELDDSALYLCASSLVSRGRVRETQYFGPGTRLLVL.

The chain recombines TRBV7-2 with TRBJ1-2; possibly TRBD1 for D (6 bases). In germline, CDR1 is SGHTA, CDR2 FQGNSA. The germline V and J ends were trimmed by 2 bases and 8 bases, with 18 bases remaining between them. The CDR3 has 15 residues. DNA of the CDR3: TGTGCCAGCAGCTTAACGACCCTTGGACAGTCCGGCTACACCTTC. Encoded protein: CASSLTTLGQSGYTF.

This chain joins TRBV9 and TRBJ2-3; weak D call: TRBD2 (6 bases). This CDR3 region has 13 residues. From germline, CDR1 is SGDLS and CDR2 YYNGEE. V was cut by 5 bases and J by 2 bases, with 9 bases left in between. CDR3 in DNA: TGTGCCAGCAGTGGGACTGCCACAGATACGCAGTATTTT. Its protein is CASSGTATDTQYF.

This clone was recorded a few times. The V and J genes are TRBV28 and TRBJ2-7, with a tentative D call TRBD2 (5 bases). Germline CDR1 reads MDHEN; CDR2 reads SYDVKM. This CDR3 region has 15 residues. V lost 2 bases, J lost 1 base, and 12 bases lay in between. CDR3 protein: CASSLDGERSYEQYF. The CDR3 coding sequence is TGTGCCAGCAGTTTAGACGGGGAGAGGTCCTACGAGCAGTACTTC. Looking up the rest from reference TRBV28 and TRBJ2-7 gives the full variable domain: DVKVTQSSRYLVKRTGEKVFLECVQDMDHENMFWYRQDPGLGLRLIYFSYDVKMKEKGDIPEGYSVSREKKERFSLILESASTNQTSMYLCASSLDGERSYEQYFGPGTRLTVT.

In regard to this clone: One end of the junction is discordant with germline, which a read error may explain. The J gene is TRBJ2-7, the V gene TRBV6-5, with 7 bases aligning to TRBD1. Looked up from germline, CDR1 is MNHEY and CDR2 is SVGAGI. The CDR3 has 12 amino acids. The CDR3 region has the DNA TGTGCCAGCAATTACAGGGGCTTCGAGCAGTACTTC. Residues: CASNYRGFEQYF.

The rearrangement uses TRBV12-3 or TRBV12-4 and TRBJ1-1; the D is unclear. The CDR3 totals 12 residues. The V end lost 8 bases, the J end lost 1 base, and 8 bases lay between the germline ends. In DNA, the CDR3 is TGTGCCAGCCGCTACGGGAACACTGAAGCTTTCTTT. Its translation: CASRYGNTEAFF.

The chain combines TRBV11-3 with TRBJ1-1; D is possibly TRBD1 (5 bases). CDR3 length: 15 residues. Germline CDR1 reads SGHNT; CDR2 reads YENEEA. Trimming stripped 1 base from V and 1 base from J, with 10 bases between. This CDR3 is CASSLAGEGNTEAFF. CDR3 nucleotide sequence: TGTGCCAGCAGCTTAGCGGGGGAGGGGAACACTGAAGCTTTCTTT.

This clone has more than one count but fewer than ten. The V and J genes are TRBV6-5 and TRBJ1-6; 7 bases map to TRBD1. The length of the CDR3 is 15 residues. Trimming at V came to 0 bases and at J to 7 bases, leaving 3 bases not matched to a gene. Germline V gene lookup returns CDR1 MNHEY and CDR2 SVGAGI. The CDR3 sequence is CASSYSLGGNSPLHF. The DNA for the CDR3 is TGTGCCAGCAGTTACTCCCTAGGGGGCAATTCACCCCTCCACTTT.

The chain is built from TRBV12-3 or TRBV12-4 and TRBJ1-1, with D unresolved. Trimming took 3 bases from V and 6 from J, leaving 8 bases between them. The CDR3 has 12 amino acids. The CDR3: CASSLSIPEAFF. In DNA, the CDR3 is TGTGCCAGCAGTTTGAGTATCCCTGAAGCTTTCTTT.

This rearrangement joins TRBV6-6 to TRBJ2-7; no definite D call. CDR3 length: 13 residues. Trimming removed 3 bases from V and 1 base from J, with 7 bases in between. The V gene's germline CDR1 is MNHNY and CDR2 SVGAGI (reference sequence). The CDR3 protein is CASSYHRSYEQYF. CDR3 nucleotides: TGTGCCAGCAGTTATCACAGATCCTACGAGCAGTACTTC.

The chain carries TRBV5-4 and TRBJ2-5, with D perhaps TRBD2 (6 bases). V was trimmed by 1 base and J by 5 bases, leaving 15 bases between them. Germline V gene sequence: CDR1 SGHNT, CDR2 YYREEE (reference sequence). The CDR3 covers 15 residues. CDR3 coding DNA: TGTGCCAGCAGCTTGCACCCGGGGGACGGGGAGACCCAGTACTTC. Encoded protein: CASSLHPGDGETQYF.

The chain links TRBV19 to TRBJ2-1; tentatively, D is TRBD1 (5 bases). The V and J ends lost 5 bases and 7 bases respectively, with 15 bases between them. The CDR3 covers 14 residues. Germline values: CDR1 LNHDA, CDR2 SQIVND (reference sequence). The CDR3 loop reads CASSFRAGQNEQFF. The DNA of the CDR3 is TGTGCCAGTAGTTTTAGGGCAGGGCAAAATGAGCAGTTCTTC.

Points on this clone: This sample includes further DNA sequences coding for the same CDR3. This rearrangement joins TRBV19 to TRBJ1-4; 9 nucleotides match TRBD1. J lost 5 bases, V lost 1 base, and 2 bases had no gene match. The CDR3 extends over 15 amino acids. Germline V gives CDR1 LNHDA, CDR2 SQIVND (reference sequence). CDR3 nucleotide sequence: TGTGCCAGTAGTATAGGAGGACAGGGGAATGAAAAACTGTTTTTT. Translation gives CASSIGGQGNEKLFF. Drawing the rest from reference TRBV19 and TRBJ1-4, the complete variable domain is DGGITQSPKYLFRKEGQNVTLSCEQNLNHDAMYWYRQDPGQGLRLIYYSQIVNDFQKGDIAEGYSVSREKKESFPLTVTSAQKNPTAFYLCASSIGGQGNEKLFFGSGTQLSVL.